This entry is about one TCR beta chain. The antigen is unknown. This entry is derived from a study of CD8+ T cells in alopecia areata. Overall study context: Each of the treated patients was given oral tofacitinib, 5 to 10 mg twice daily, for moderate-to-severe alopecia areata. The drug, tofacitinib, lasted 6 to 18 months, followed by 6 months off drug. Study findings and constraints: Tissue-resident alphabeta T cells belonging to normal skin likewise get sequenced within scalp specimens.

cDNA reverse transcribed from extracted RNA served as the sequencing template. The repertoire was sequenced with immunoSEQ multiplex PCR; TCRdb's copy has only in-frame clones and lacks some. In the table there are around 200,000 clones, approximately 62% of which are singletons. This CDR3 spans 13 amino acids. Germline values: CDR1 MNHEY, CDR2 SMNVEV (reference sequence). The V end was cut by 5 bases, the J end by 2 bases, with 7 bases between. The genes are TRBV27 and TRBJ1-3; D not resolved. This receptor was obtained from a human donor with alopecia areata. The sample here was CD4+ T cells sorted from blood, taken at week 0. In nucleotides, the CDR3 is TGTGCCAGCAGTCCCGCTACTGGAAACACCATATATTTT. This gives the protein CASSPATGNTIYF.